These 6 T cell receptor beta chains were all obtained from the same sample, sequenced in a study of cytomegalovirus exposure and HLA in healthy donors. It was with 60 Vbeta and 13 Jbeta primers that the PCR ran. The protocol was immunoSEQ multiplex PCR, while the TCRdb copy is restricted to in-frame clones and leaves out a portion. The sample lists over 150,000 clones; roughly 77% were seen once. The sequenced sample was PBMCs. These receptors came from a woman between 40 and 55 years old in good health and CMV-seropositive.

Remarks on this clone: The sample holds other DNA sequences that translate to the same CDR3. This chain's CDR3 is CASSETGFYEQYF. The CDR3 coding sequence is TGTGCCAGCAGTGAAACAGGGTTTTACGAGCAGTACTTC. This rearrangement joins TRBV2 to TRBJ2-7, with D maybe TRBD1 (6 bases). V lost 2 bases and J 4 bases, leaving 9 bases between the germline ends. The CDR3 extends over 13 amino acids. Germline CDR1 SNHLY, CDR2 FYNNEI.

The V gene is TRBV19, the J gene TRBJ2-5, with a weak D call TRBD2 (5 bases). CDR1 is LNHDA, CDR2 SQIVND, per germline (reference sequence). V was shortened by 6 bases and J by 2 bases, with 13 bases between the two germline ends. This CDR3 contains 14 residues. In DNA form, the CDR3 reads TGTGCCAGTAGCAAACTAGGTCAACAAGAGACCCAGTACTTC. It yields the protein CASSKLGQQETQYF.

The J gene is TRBJ1-1, the V gene TRBV25-1; TRBD1 matches 7 bases. CDR1 is MGHDK and CDR2 is SYGVNS in the germline V gene. With 1 base clipped from V and 2 bases from J, the junction kept 4 bases outside the gene matches. CDR3 size: 15 residues. CDR3 nucleotide sequence: TGTGCCAGCAGTGAATCCGGACAGGCCAACACTGAAGCTTTCTTT. The encoded protein is CASSESGQANTEAFF.

The genes are TRBV7-9 and TRBJ2-2; maybe TRBD1 (5 bases). This CDR3 has 13 residues. Germline assignment: CDR1 SEHNR and CDR2 FQNEAQ (reference sequence). Trimming took off 10 bases at V and 0 bases at J, with 9 bases between the two ends. CDR3 protein: CATQGANTGELFF. The CDR3 DNA sequence: TGTGCCACGCAGGGCGCGAACACCGGGGAGCTGTTTTTT.

V gene TRBV18 combines with J gene TRBJ2-5, with D possibly matching TRBD1 (6 bases). The V gene lost 4 bases and the J gene lost 5 bases, with 11 bases spanning the gap. Germline-derived CDR1 and CDR2 are KGHSH and LQKENI. This CDR3 is 13 amino acids long. CDR3 loop: CASSRTGLETQYF. The CDR3 DNA sequence: TGTGCCAGCTCACGTACAGGGCTGGAGACCCAGTACTTC.

For this clone: In the same sample, other DNA sequences code for this CDR3. V is TRBV25-1 and J is TRBJ1-2; weak D call: TRBD1 (5 bases). The CDR3 runs 11 residues. Looked up from germline, CDR1 is MGHDK and CDR2 is SYGVNS. V gave up 4 bases and J gave up 8 bases, with 8 bases separating them. CDR3 sequence reads: CASSGGGGYTF. The CDR3 bases are TGTGCCAGCAGTGGGGGGGGAGGCTACACCTTC.